The T cell receptor beta chain described here comes from a study of graft-versus-host responses after intestinal transplantation. Study context: Recipients received multivisceral, liver-intestinal, or isolated intestinal transplants. Anti-thymocyte globulin induction, then tacrolimus and steroids for around 3 years, went to all recipients.

Clones were sequenced by immunoSEQ multiplex PCR, and TCRdb holds only the in-frame ones, with some missing. The data hold about 100,000 clones, with roughly 90% observed a single time. The CDR3 consists of 16 residues. CDR1 is ENHRY and CDR2 is SYGVKD in the germline V gene. V was shortened by 0 bases and J by 1 base, with 12 bases between the two germline ends. Points on this clone: Its target is unknown.

General study results and limits: Recipient marrow showed GvH clones, some seen first in ileum or blood. Some patients had graft-donor T cell macrochimerism, and their allografts showed high graft-versus-host to host-versus-graft clonal ratios.

The chain is built from TRBV10-3 and TRBJ1-1; maybe TRBD1 (5 bases). The specimen comprised unstimulated CD4+ T cells sorted from spleen or lymph node cells, sampled before transplant. The receptor was isolated from a human donor who was the organ donor for an intestinal transplant. CDR3 amino acids: CAISESKGPRNTEAFF. CDR3 bases: TGTGCCATCAGTGAGTCGAAGGGACCCAGGAACACTGAAGCTTTCTTT.